The source of this T cell receptor (beta chain) is a study of blood T cell repertoires in COVID-19. About the study: The United States, Italy and Spain supplied acute and convalescent COVID-19 samples. Sources were T cells, B-cell-depleted T cells, or PBMCs; the material itself was cDNA or gDNA.

In the study's own analysis: It was from reference gene primer amplification that nucleated cell counts were estimated. Clones were read by immunoSEQ multiplex PCR, and TCRdb kept only the in-frame ones, dropping some. D and trimming were read from the DNA, whereas the V and J calls and clone size are those reported in that table. The sample carries approximately 120,000 clones, approximately 83% recorded once. The CDR3 spans 16 residues. The V gene end was trimmed by 4 bases and the J gene end by 0 bases; junction bases not matched to a gene: 8. Looked up from germline, CDR1 is PRHDT and CDR2 is FYEKMQ (reference sequence).

The TCR sequence derives from a man between 60 and 75 years old with acute or convalescent COVID-19. This chain links TRBV13 with TRBJ1-2; 7 positions match TRBD1. Specimen: peripheral blood. DNA for the CDR3: TGTGCCAGCAGCTCCCCGGACAGGAAGGCTAACTATGGCTACACCTTC. This sequence encodes CASSSPDRKANYGYTF.